The source of this TCR beta chain is a study of CD8+ T cells in alopecia areata. Findings and caveats of the study: Sequencing of scalp samples also includes resident alphabeta T cells from normal skin.

Isolated RNA was reverse transcribed into cDNA used as the sequencing template. TCRdb's table, derived via immunoSEQ multiplex PCR, lists solely in-frame clones and lacks some. The table has some 30,000 clones, 62% seen once. The CDR3 spans 14 residues. The V gene's germline CDR1 is SQVTM and CDR2 ANQGSEA. J lost 3 bases, V lost 0 bases, and 4 bases had no gene match. Details on this clone: The antigen is unknown.

Sequencing was performed on NKG2D-high CD8+ T cells sorted from blood. The clonotype originates from a human donor with alopecia areata. The J gene is TRBJ1-2, the V gene TRBV29-1, with 7 bases matching TRBD1. In nucleotides, the CDR3 is TGCAGCGTTGAAGAGCAGGGGGTAGACTATGGCTACACCTTC. The encoded protein is CSVEEQGVDYGYTF.